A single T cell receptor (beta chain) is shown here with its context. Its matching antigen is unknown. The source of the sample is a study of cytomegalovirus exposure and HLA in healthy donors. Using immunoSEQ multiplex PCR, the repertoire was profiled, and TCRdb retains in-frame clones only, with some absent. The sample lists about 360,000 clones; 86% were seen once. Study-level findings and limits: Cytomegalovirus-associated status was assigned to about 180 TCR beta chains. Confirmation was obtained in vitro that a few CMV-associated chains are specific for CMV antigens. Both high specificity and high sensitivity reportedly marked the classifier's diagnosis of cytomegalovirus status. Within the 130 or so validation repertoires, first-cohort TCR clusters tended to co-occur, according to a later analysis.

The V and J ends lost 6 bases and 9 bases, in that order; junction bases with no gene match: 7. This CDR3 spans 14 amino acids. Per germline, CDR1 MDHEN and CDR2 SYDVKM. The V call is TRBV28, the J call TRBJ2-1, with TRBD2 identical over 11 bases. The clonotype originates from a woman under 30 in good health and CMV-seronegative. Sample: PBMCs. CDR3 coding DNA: TGTGCCAGCAGACCACTAGCGGGGGCGCCTGAGCAGTTCTTC. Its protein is CASRPLAGAPEQFF.